This entry describes one T cell receptor beta chain. Its antigen remains unknown. This sample was taken from a study of cytomegalovirus exposure and HLA in healthy donors. This PCR relied on a set of 60 Vbeta primers and 13 Jbeta primers. Some clones are missing from TCRdb's copy, which holds only in-frame ones; the method was immunoSEQ multiplex PCR. The repertoire table contains roughly 64,000 clones. This CDR3 comprises 13 residues. The germline V gene encodes CDR1 SGHRS and CDR2 YFSETQ. The V and J ends lost 2 bases and 7 bases respectively, with 12 bases between them. General study findings and limits: In a later analysis, TCR beta V- and J-gene trimming was associated with a missense DCLRE1C variant.

This receptor was identified in a woman between 18 and 29 years old in good health and CMV-seronegative. Material for sequencing was PBMCs. The rearrangement joins TRBV5-1 to TRBJ1-2; D unresolved. The DNA for the CDR3 is TGCGCCAGCAGCTTAGACCCCCGGAGTGGCTACACCTTC. This encodes CASSLDPRSGYTF.